The 5 T cell receptor beta chains below come from one sample, sequenced in a study of technical replicates of blood from a handful of donors. Clones were read by immunoSEQ multiplex PCR, and TCRdb kept only the in-frame ones, dropping some. The sample holds under 85,000 clones; about nine tenths are singletons and the top ten take about 0.35%. The sequenced sample was T cells isolated from PBMCs. Every receptor here comes from a human donor in good health.

The chain employs TRBV4-3 and TRBJ1-5; 11 nucleotides line up with TRBD1. Losses at the gene ends were 2 bases for V and 6 bases for J; bases not matched to a gene: 6. The CDR3 runs to 16 residues. CDR1 and CDR2 (germline): LGHNA, YSLEER. This CDR3 is CASSQSLDRGPQPQHF. The CDR3 nucleotides are TGCGCCAGCAGCCAATCCCTGGACAGGGGGCCTCAGCCCCAGCATTTT.

The chain joins TRBV7-2 to TRBJ2-7; 7 positions agree with TRBD1. V was pared by 1 base and J by 3 bases, with 6 bases of the junction left unmatched. Per germline, CDR1 SGHTA and CDR2 FQGNSA. There are 15 residues in the CDR3. This chain's CDR3 is CASSLVSQGSYEQYF. The CDR3 DNA is TGTGCCAGCAGCTTAGTCTCACAGGGGAGCTACGAGCAGTACTTC.

The chain uses TRBV21-1 and TRBJ2-7; the table's D call of TRBD1 was not tested on the DNA. TRBV21-1 is a pseudogene segment. The CDR3 has 13 residues. The DNA for the CDR3 is TGTGCCAGCAGCAAAGGGACAGGGGGCGAGCAGTACTTC. Its protein is CASSKGTGGEQYF.

The rearrangement joins TRBV18 to TRBJ1-2, with D possibly being TRBD1 (5 bases). Trimming removed 6 bases at V and 5 bases at J, with 10 bases between. The CDR3 has 12 amino acids. From germline, CDR1 is KGHSH and CDR2 LQKENI. CDR3 DNA: TGTGCCAGCTCCACAGGAGAGTATGGCTACACCTTC. Translated: CASSTGEYGYTF.

The V and J genes are TRBV11-2 and TRBJ2-5; TRBD2 agrees at 7 bases. This CDR3 has 13 amino acids. Germline-derived CDR1 and CDR2 are SGHAT and FQNNGV. J was trimmed by 7 bases and V by 0 bases; bases with no gene match: 2. CDR3 region: CASSLDREGTQYF. CDR3 nucleotide sequence: TGTGCCAGCAGCTTAGACAGGGAGGGGACCCAGTACTTC.